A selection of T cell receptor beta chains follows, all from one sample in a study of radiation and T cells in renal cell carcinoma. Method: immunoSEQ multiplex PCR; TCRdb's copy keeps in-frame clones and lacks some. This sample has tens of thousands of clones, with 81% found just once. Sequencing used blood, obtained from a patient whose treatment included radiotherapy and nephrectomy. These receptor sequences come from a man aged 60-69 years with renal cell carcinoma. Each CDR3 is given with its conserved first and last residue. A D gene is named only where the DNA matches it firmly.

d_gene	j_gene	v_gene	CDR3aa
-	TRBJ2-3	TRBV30	CAWSVTGTSDTQYF
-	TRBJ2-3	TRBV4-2	CASSQTGDTDTQYF
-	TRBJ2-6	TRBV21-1	CASTFTGSGANVLTF
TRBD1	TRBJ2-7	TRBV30	CAWRRTGPIYEQYF
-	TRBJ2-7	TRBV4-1	CASTPGPGGSSYEQYF
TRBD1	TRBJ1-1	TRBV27	CASSPDPGTGWDTEAFF
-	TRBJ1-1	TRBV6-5	CTAGATEAFF
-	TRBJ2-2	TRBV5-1	CASSGQAHGELFF
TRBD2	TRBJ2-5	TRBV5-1	CASSLLAGIQETQYF
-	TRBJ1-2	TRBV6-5	CASSYSRSLNYGYTF
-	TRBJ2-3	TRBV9	CASSDSRATNTQYF
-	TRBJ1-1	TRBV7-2	CASSHYSRSLGGTEAFF
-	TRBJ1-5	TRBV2	CASSETTISNQPQHF
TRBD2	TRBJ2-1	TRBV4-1	CASSLGLASYNEQFF
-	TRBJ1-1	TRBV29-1	CSAGDGNTEAFF
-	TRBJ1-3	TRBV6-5	CASSYWRGGSGNTIYF
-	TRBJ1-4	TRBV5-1	CASSLSGGTTNEKLFF
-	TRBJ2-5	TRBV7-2	CASSLLRFQEAQYF
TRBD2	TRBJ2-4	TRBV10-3	CAISESSGTSGHLAKNIQYF
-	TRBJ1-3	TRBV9	CASSVATSGGSPGNTIYF
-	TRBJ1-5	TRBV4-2	CASSQDGQFDQPQHF
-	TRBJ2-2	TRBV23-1	CASSQPGELFF